The TCR beta chain under discussion was sequenced for a study of vaccination effects on CD4 cells after COVID-19. Profiling relied on immunoSEQ multiplex PCR, and the TCRdb table lists in-frame clones only, not all of them. The sample lists tens of thousands of clones; 65% to 85% were seen once. Study-level findings and limits: Few convalescent patients and no early post-infection timepoints were included in the study.

Worth noting for this clone: Its antigen is as yet unknown.

With the ViraFEST assay, the study expanded antigen-specific CD4+ T cells using viral peptide pools, then sequenced them. Scientists isolated CD4+ T cells after a roughly 9-day culture period ended. Nucleocapsid antibodies stayed negative before and after vaccination, showing no earlier SARS-CoV-2 infection. In culture with 10 IU/ml IL-2 and 8 to 10 ug/ml peptides, PBMC were grown at a few million per well. Cultures received IL-2 medium that replaced half the medium on days 3 and 7. This CDR3 contains 13 residues. Deletions cut 7 bases from V and 4 bases from J, with 10 bases between. The V gene is TRBV12-3 or TRBV12-4, the J gene TRBJ2-2; D unclear. The input for sequencing was CD4+ T cells from PBMCs cultured with HCoV-NL63 spike peptides, taken before COVID-19 vaccination. This sequence was found in a human donor who received a COVID-19 vaccine. This chain's CDR3 is CASTPQATGELFF. Written as DNA, the CDR3 is TGTGCCAGCACCCCCCAGGCCACCGGGGAGCTGTTTTTT.